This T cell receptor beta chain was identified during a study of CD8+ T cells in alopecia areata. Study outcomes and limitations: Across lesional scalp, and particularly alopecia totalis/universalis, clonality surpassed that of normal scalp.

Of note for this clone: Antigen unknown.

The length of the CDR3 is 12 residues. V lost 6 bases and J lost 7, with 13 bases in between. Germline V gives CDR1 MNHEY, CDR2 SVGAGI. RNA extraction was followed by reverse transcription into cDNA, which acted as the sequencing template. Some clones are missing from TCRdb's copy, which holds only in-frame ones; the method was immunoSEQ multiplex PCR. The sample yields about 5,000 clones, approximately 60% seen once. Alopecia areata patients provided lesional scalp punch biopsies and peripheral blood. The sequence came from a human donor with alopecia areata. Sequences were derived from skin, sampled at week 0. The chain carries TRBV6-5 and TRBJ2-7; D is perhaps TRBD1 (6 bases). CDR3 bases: TGTGCCAGCAGCCAACAAACAGGGGAGCAGTACTTC. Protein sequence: CASSQQTGEQYF.